This TCR beta chain was sequenced for a study of T cell repertoires in cytomegalovirus infection. This clonotype was recorded once. In TCRdb, the reads were re-called with MiXCR into one record per CDR3 protein. Of about 740,000 distinct CDR3 sequences listed, approximately 40% were seen once; the top ten hold around 2.8%. The CDR3 totals 12 residues. Trimming stripped 6 bases from V and 7 bases from J, with 9 bases between. CDR1 is LNHNV, CDR2 YYDKDF, per germline (reference sequence). The TCR comes from a human donor in good health (CMV status not recorded). Some clones in this sample may be carry-over from other donors' samples. Material: PBMCs. V usage is TRBV15 and J usage is TRBJ1-4; D remains ambiguous. CDR3 in amino acids: CATRSGFEKLFF. The DNA for the CDR3 is TGTGCCACCAGATCGGGTTTTGAAAAACTGTTTTTT.